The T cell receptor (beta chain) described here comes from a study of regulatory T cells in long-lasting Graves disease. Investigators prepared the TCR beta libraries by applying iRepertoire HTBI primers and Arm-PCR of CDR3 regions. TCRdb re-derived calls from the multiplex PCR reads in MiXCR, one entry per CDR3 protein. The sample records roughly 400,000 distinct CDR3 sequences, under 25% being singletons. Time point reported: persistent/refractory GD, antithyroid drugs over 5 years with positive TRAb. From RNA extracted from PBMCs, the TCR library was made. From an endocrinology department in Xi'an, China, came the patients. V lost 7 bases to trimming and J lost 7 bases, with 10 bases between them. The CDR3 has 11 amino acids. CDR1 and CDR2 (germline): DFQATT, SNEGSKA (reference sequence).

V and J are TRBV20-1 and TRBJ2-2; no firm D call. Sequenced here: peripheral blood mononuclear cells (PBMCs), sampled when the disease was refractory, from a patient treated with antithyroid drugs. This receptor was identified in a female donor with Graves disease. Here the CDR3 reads CSVKGFGELFF. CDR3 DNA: TGCAGTGTGAAAGGGTTCGGGGAGCTGTTTTTT.